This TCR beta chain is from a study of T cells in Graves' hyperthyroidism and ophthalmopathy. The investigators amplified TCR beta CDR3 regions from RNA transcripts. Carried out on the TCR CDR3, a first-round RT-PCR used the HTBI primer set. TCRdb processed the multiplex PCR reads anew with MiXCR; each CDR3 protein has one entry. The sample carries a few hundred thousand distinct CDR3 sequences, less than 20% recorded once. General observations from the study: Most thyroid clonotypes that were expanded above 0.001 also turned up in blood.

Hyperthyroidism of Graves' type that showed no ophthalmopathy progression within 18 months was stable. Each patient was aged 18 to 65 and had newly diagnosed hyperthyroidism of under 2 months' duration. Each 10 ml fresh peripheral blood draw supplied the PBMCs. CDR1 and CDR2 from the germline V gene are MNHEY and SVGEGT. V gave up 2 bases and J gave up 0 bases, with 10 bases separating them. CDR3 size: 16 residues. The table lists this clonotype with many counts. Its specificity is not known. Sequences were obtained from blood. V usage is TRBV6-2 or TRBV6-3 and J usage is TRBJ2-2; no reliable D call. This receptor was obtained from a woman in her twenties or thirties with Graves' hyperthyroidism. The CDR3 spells CASSYRSVANTGELFF. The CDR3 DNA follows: TGTGCCAGCAGTTACAGGAGCGTCGCGAACACCGGGGAGCTGTTTTTT.